The source of this TCR beta chain is a study of response to subunit inactivated influenza vaccine. There are many counts of this clonotype. Its specificity is not known. Overall study findings and caveats: New T cells are recruited in small numbers by each seasonal influenza vaccination, according to the authors' suggestion.

This CDR3 has 13 residues. J lost 3 bases, V lost 6 bases, and 5 bases had no gene match. In germline, CDR1 is SGHNT, CDR2 YYREEE (reference sequence). TCRdb fed the RT-PCR reads into MiXCR, producing one record per CDR3 protein. This sample has 300,000 to 350,000 distinct CDR3 sequences, with roughly 22% found just once. This chain links TRBV5-4 with TRBJ1-1; 7 nucleotides align to TRBD1. This TCR was sampled from a man aged 45-69 years who received an inactivated influenza vaccine. Sequenced material: PBMCs from blood, taken less than 22 months after vaccination. CDR3 in amino acids: CASTRQGDTEAFF. The CDR3 region has the DNA TGTGCCAGCACCAGACAGGGAGACACTGAAGCTTTCTTT.